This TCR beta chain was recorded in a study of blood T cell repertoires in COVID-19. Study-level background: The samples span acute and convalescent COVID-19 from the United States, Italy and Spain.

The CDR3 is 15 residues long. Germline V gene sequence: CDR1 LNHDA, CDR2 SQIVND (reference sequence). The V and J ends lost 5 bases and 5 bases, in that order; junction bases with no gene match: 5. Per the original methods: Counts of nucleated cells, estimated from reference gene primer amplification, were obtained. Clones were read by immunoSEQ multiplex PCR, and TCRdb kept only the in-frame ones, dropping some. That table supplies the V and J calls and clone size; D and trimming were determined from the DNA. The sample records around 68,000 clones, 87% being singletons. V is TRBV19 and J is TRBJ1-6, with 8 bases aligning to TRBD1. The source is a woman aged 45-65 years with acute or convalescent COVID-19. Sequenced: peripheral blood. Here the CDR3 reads CASSRSGQDNSPLHF. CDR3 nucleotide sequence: TGTGCCAGTAGTCGATCGGGACAGGATAATTCACCCCTCCACTTT. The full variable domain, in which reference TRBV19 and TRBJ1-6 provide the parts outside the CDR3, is DGGITQSPKYLFRKEGQNVTLSCEQNLNHDAMYWYRQDPGQGLRLIYYSQIVNDFQKGDIAEGYSVSREKKESFPLTVTSAQKNPTAFYLCASSRSGQDNSPLHFGNGTRLTVT.